Listed below are T cell receptor beta chains from one sample, sequenced in a study of blood T cell repertoires in COVID-19. Sequencing used immunoSEQ multiplex PCR; TCRdb keeps in-frame clones, though not all of them. The table has roughly 150,000 clones, roughly 80% seen once. Sequencing was performed on PBMCs or T cells enriched from blood (not recorded which). The receptors shown here come from a woman between 45 and 65 years old who had recovered from COVID-19. Both conserved end residues are part of each CDR3. A D gene is named only where the DNA matches it firmly. Clone size is shown for a subset of rows, as once, few, many or a class of expanded clone.

v_gene: TRBV7-2; d_gene: -; abundance: -; j_gene: TRBJ1-6; CDR3aa: CASSPGQTNSPLHF; CDR3nt: TGTGCCAGCAGCCCTGGACAGACCAATTCACCCCTCCACTTT
v_gene: TRBV7-9; d_gene: -; abundance: -; j_gene: TRBJ2-1; CDR3aa: CASSPGQLYSDEQFF; CDR3nt: TGTGCCAGCAGCCCCGGACAATTGTATTCGGACGAGCAGTTCTTC
v_gene: TRBV29-1; d_gene: -; abundance: -; j_gene: TRBJ1-2; CDR3aa: CSVKPGRYYGYTF; CDR3nt: TGCAGCGTTAAGCCAGGGAGGTACTATGGCTACACCTTC
v_gene: TRBV4-2; d_gene: -; abundance: -; j_gene: TRBJ2-5; CDR3aa: CASSRTSDQETQYF; CDR3nt: TGTGCCAGCAGCCGGACATCGGACCAAGAGACCCAGTACTTC
v_gene: TRBV4-3; d_gene: TRBD1; abundance: -; j_gene: TRBJ1-1; CDR3aa: CASSHEGRGRTEAFF; CDR3nt: TGCGCCAGCAGCCATGAGGGCAGGGGGCGGACTGAAGCTTTCTTT
v_gene: TRBV7-9; d_gene: TRBD2; abundance: once; j_gene: TRBJ2-5; CDR3aa: CASSLGGLAGVSETQYF; CDR3nt: TGTGCCAGCAGCTTAGGAGGGTTAGCGGGAGTAAGCGAGACCCAGTACTTC
v_gene: TRBV7-2; d_gene: -; abundance: -; j_gene: TRBJ1-1; CDR3aa: CASSLEWLSRVRSEAFF; CDR3nt: TGTGCCAGCAGCTTAGAGTGGTTAAGCCGGGTACGTAGTGAAGCTTTCTTT
v_gene: TRBV7-9; d_gene: -; abundance: -; j_gene: TRBJ2-1; CDR3aa: CASSLSLGEQFF; CDR3nt: TGTGCCAGCAGCTTGAGCCTCGGTGAGCAGTTCTTC
v_gene: TRBV5-1; d_gene: -; abundance: -; j_gene: TRBJ1-4; CDR3aa: CASSLDPTGEKLFF; CDR3nt: TGCGCCAGCAGCTTGGACCCCACAGGGGAAAAACTGTTTTTT
v_gene: TRBV27; d_gene: -; abundance: -; j_gene: TRBJ2-6; CDR3aa: CASSSSGANVLTF; CDR3nt: TGTGCCAGCAGCAGCTCTGGGGCCAACGTCCTGACTTTC
v_gene: TRBV10-3; d_gene: -; abundance: -; j_gene: TRBJ1-2; CDR3aa: CAITPRVAGNDGYTF; CDR3nt: TGTGCCATCACCCCCCGGGTGGCAGGGAATGATGGCTACACCTTC
v_gene: TRBV5-1; d_gene: TRBD2; abundance: -; j_gene: TRBJ2-3; CDR3aa: CASIKAGDPNTDTQYF; CDR3nt: TGCGCCAGCATAAAAGCGGGGGACCCAAACACAGATACGCAGTATTTT
v_gene: TRBV6-5; d_gene: -; abundance: -; j_gene: TRBJ1-1; CDR3aa: CASSPTQGRDTEAFF; CDR3nt: TGTGCCAGCAGCCCCACCCAGGGCAGAGACACTGAAGCTTTCTTT
v_gene: TRBV2; d_gene: TRBD1; abundance: -; j_gene: TRBJ2-5; CDR3aa: CASKTQGVVETQYF; CDR3nt: TGTGCCAGCAAAACACAGGGGGTGGTCGAGACCCAGTACTTC
v_gene: TRBV10-3; d_gene: TRBD2; abundance: -; j_gene: TRBJ2-7; CDR3aa: CAISAAGDLSYEQYF; CDR3nt: TGTGCCATCAGTGCAGCGGGAGACCTCTCCTACGAGCAGTACTTC
v_gene: TRBV4-1; d_gene: TRBD2; abundance: once; j_gene: TRBJ2-3; CDR3aa: CASSQDGTSGNTDTQYF; CDR3nt: TGCGCCAGCAGCCAAGATGGGACTAGCGGGAACACAGATACGCAGTATTTT
v_gene: TRBV6-2/TRBV6-3; d_gene: -; abundance: -; j_gene: TRBJ1-1; CDR3aa: CASSPQGSGAYHNTEAFF; CDR3nt: TGTGCCAGCAGTCCCCAAGGGTCAGGGGCCTACCACAACACTGAAGCTTTCTTT
v_gene: TRBV7-6; d_gene: -; abundance: -; j_gene: TRBJ1-5; CDR3aa: CASSLAVTGLSNQPQHF; CDR3nt: TGTGCCAGCAGCTTAGCAGTTACAGGGCTTAGCAATCAGCCCCAGCATTTT
v_gene: TRBV19; d_gene: -; abundance: once; j_gene: TRBJ2-4; CDR3aa: CASSIDQGAKNIQYF; CDR3nt: TGTGCCAGTAGTATAGATCAGGGAGCCAAAAACATTCAGTACTTC
v_gene: TRBV27; d_gene: TRBD1; abundance: -; j_gene: TRBJ1-4; CDR3aa: CASSSPDRGRATNEKLFF; CDR3nt: TGTGCCAGCAGTAGCCCGGACAGGGGGAGGGCAACTAATGAAAAACTGTTTTTT
v_gene: TRBV4-3; d_gene: -; abundance: -; j_gene: TRBJ2-2; CDR3aa: CASSQDSPVLAGATGELFF; CDR3nt: TGCGCCAGCAGCCAAGATTCGCCTGTTCTGGCAGGGGCCACCGGGGAGCTGTTTTTT
v_gene: TRBV19; d_gene: -; abundance: -; j_gene: TRBJ2-1; CDR3aa: CASSPKPQGFSYNEQFF; CDR3nt: TGTGCCAGTAGTCCTAAACCCCAGGGGTTCTCCTACAATGAGCAGTTCTTC
v_gene: TRBV29-1; d_gene: TRBD1; abundance: -; j_gene: TRBJ2-5; CDR3aa: CSGKTGLRETQYF; CDR3nt: TGCAGCGGGAAGACAGGGTTAAGGGAGACCCAGTACTTC
v_gene: TRBV5-5; d_gene: -; abundance: -; j_gene: TRBJ1-2; CDR3aa: CASSLTEYGYTF; CDR3nt: TGTGCCAGCAGCTTAACGGAGTATGGCTACACCTTC
v_gene: TRBV5-1; d_gene: -; abundance: few; j_gene: TRBJ1-4; CDR3aa: CASSPGPGSGEKLFF; CDR3nt: TGCGCCAGCAGCCCCGGGCCCGGGAGTGGTGAAAAACTGTTTTTT
v_gene: TRBV7-2; d_gene: -; abundance: few; j_gene: TRBJ2-1; CDR3aa: CASSLMAGAPGNEQFF; CDR3nt: TGTGCCAGCAGCTTAATGGCGGGGGCTCCAGGCAATGAGCAGTTCTTC
v_gene: TRBV12-3/TRBV12-4; d_gene: -; abundance: -; j_gene: TRBJ2-1; CDR3aa: CASSLLLNEQFF; CDR3nt: TGTGCCAGCAGTTTACTCCTCAATGAGCAGTTCTTC
v_gene: TRBV7-9; d_gene: -; abundance: -; j_gene: TRBJ1-5; CDR3aa: CASSLEGYQPQHF; CDR3nt: TGTGCCAGCAGCTTAGAGGGGTATCAGCCCCAGCATTTT
v_gene: TRBV7-3; d_gene: -; abundance: -; j_gene: TRBJ1-6; CDR3aa: CASSLQGSVGSPLHF; CDR3nt: TGTGCCAGCAGCCTACAGGGTAGCGTCGGGTCACCCCTCCACTTT